Listed here are 15 T cell receptor beta chains from one sample, sequenced in a study of blood T cell repertoires in COVID-19. Repertoires were generated with immunoSEQ multiplex PCR, while TCRdb's copy carries only in-frame clones and drops some. The sample shows 180,000 or so clones, roughly 82% of them seen only once. The source material was peripheral blood. The source of these receptors is a woman in her seventies with acute or convalescent COVID-19.

The chain combines TRBV4-1 with TRBJ2-7; 7 bases line up with TRBD1. V shed 0 bases, J shed 4 bases, and the junction held 6 bases outside the gene matches. Germline V lookup: CDR1 MGHRA, CDR2 YSYEKL. The CDR3 contains 15 residues. DNA for the CDR3: TGCGCCAGCAGCCAAGATCCGACAGGGTTATACGAGCAGTACTTC. Its translation: CASSQDPTGLYEQYF.

The chain joins TRBV18 to TRBJ2-2; D possibly corresponds to TRBD2 (5 bases). The V end lost 3 bases, the J end lost 6 bases, and 17 bases lay between the germline ends. The CDR3 is 16 residues long. Germline V gene sequence: CDR1 KGHSH, CDR2 LQKENI. The CDR3 spells CASSPLFPPEAGELFF. CDR3 DNA sequence: TGTGCCAGCTCACCTCTTTTCCCTCCGGAGGCCGGGGAGCTGTTTTTT. The variable domain in full, completed from reference TRBV18 and TRBJ2-2, reads NAGVMQNPRHLVRRRGQEARLRCSPMKGHSHVYWYRQLPEEGLKFMVYLQKENIIDESGMPKERFSAEFPKEGPSILRIQQVVRGDSAAYFCASSPLFPPEAGELFFGEGSRLTVL.

The rearrangement joins TRBV27 to TRBJ2-1, with 9 bases identical to TRBD2. The V and J ends lost 7 bases and 10 bases, in that order; junction bases with no gene match: 14. The CDR3 extends over 15 amino acids. From germline, CDR1 is MNHEY and CDR2 SMNVEV (reference sequence). CDR3 region: CASTLSGSAQGEQFF. CDR3 bases: TGTGCCAGCACTCTTAGCGGGAGTGCCCAGGGGGAGCAGTTCTTC.

This clone appeared a single time. The chain couples TRBV5-4 to TRBJ1-2; 7 bases are shared with TRBD1. Losses at the gene ends were 2 bases for V and 8 bases for J; bases not matched to a gene: 3. Germline V gene lookup returns CDR1 SGHNT and CDR2 YYREEE (reference sequence). CDR3 size: 12 residues. CDR3 sequence reads: CASSFSDRGYTF. The CDR3 DNA is TGTGCCAGCAGCTTCTCGGACAGGGGCTACACCTTC.

The rearrangement links TRBV19 to TRBJ2-3; 11 positions match TRBD2. The CDR3 is made up of 15 amino acids. Germline assignment: CDR1 LNHDA and CDR2 SQIVND (reference sequence). Trimming removed 3 bases from V and 6 bases from J; junction bases left unmatched: 5. The CDR3 nucleotides read TGTGCCAGTAGTATTGGACTAGCGGGCGGCGATACGCAGTATTTT. The encoded protein is CASSIGLAGGDTQYF.

The chain employs TRBV4-1 and TRBJ2-5; D ambiguous. This CDR3 is built from 14 residues. V was trimmed by 0 bases and J by 2 bases, leaving 7 bases between them. CDR1 and CDR2 (germline): MGHRA, YSYEKL. The CDR3 reads CASSQETQQETQYF. The CDR3 coding sequence is TGCGCCAGCAGCCAAGAAACACAACAAGAGACCCAGTACTTC.

This sequence joins TRBV28 and TRBJ1-5; 8 bases fit TRBD1. Trimming at V came to 4 bases and at J to 4 bases, leaving 9 bases not matched to a gene. CDR3 length: 16 residues. The V gene's germline CDR1 is MDHEN and CDR2 SYDVKM. CDR3 bases: TGTGCCAGCAGTTCCCCCGGACAGGGAGGGAATCAGCCCCAGCATTTT. Its protein product is CASSSPGQGGNQPQHF.

The V gene is TRBV30, the J gene TRBJ2-3; 9 nucleotides match TRBD2. This CDR3 region has 15 residues. Trimming removed 1 base from V and 2 bases from J; junction bases left unmatched: 4. Germline loops: CDR1 GTSNPN, CDR2 SVGIG (reference sequence). CDR3 in DNA: TGTGCCTGGAGTGAAGGCGGGGGGGCCACAGATACGCAGTATTTT. This translates into CAWSEGGGATDTQYF.

V is TRBV4-3 and J is TRBJ2-2; 7 nucleotides agree with TRBD1. This CDR3 has 14 amino acids. Germline loops: CDR1 LGHNA, CDR2 YSLEER. V gave up 5 bases and J gave up 7 bases; unmatched junction bases: 7. The CDR3 DNA sequence: TGCGCCAGCAGCTGGGACAGATCGGGCGGGGAGCTGTTTTTT. This encodes CASSWDRSGGELFF.

This rearrangement joins TRBV5-1 to TRBJ1-1; a weak D match, TRBD1 (5 bases). The CDR3 extends over 15 amino acids. CDR1 and CDR2 (germline): SGHRS, YFSETQ. Trimming shortened V by 4 bases and J by 0 bases, and 13 bases separated the two germline ends. CDR3 nucleotide sequence: TGCGCCAGCAGCCCCAAACAGGACATGAACACTGAAGCTTTCTTT. The encoded protein is CASSPKQDMNTEAFF.

This chain connects TRBV4-1 to TRBJ2-1; TRBD1 matches 7 bases. The J segment lost 6 bases and the V segment lost 2 bases, leaving 13 bases of the junction unmatched. Per germline, CDR1 MGHRA and CDR2 YSYEKL. The CDR3 consists of 17 residues. DNA of the CDR3: TGCGCCAGCAGCCAATGGGTGACAGGCAGGGGGAGCAATGAGCAGTTCTTC. As protein: CASSQWVTGRGSNEQFF.

The chain uses TRBV28 and TRBJ1-2; no definite D call. CDR1 MDHEN and CDR2 SYDVKM come from the germline V gene. This CDR3 has 17 residues. Trimming took off 2 bases at V and 0 bases at J, with 16 bases between the two ends. The CDR3 sequence is CASSLGTGRLANYGYTF. The CDR3 DNA sequence: TGTGCCAGCAGTTTAGGAACGGGAAGATTAGCTAACTATGGCTACACCTTC.

The V and J genes are TRBV24-1 and TRBJ1-5, with TRBD1 matching over 7 bases. Losses at the gene ends were 5 bases for V and 7 bases for J; bases not matched to a gene: 10. Germline CDR1 KGHDR, CDR2 SFDVKD. The CDR3 has 15 residues. The CDR3 region has the DNA TGTGCCACCAGTGCCGCTCGACAGGGCTACCAGCCCCAGCATTTT. This gives the protein CATSAARQGYQPQHF.

This clone was seen once. V gene TRBV19 combines with J gene TRBJ1-2, with a tentative D call TRBD1 (6 bases). The germline gives CDR1 LNHDA, CDR2 SQIVND (reference sequence). The length of the CDR3 is 13 residues. The germline V and J ends were trimmed by 3 bases and 1 base, with 6 bases remaining between them. The DNA for the CDR3 is TGTGCCAGTAGTATGGACAGTAACTATGGCTACACCTTC. Encoded protein: CASSMDSNYGYTF.

The chain combines TRBV5-1 with TRBJ1-1; D ambiguous. Germline loops: CDR1 SGHRS, CDR2 YFSETQ. This CDR3 comprises 15 residues. Trimming removed 4 bases from V and 4 bases from J, with 17 bases in between. The CDR3: CASSGRAEGSTEAFF. CDR3 DNA: TGCGCCAGCAGCGGCCGAGCGGAAGGCAGCACTGAAGCTTTCTTT. Complete variable domain (other parts from reference TRBV5-1 and TRBJ1-1): KAGVTQTPRYLIKTRGQQVTLSCSPISGHRSVSWYQQTPGQGLQFLFEYFSETQRNKGNFPGRFSGRQFSNSRSEMNVSTLELGDSALYLCASSGRAEGSTEAFFGQGTRLTVV.